Below, 31 T cell receptor beta chains from the same sample are listed, as sequenced in a study of blood T cell repertoires in COVID-19. Produced via immunoSEQ multiplex PCR; TCRdb's table is partial and in-frame only. Among around 150,000 clones, just under 85% were seen once, and the ten largest hold 3.4%. Input material: PBMCs or T cells enriched from blood (not recorded which). Receptors originate from a woman aged 45-65 years with acute COVID-19.

The J gene is TRBJ1-4, the V gene TRBV9; 9 nucleotides align to TRBD1. Trimming removed 4 bases from V and 13 bases from J; junction bases left unmatched: 11. This CDR3 spans 14 amino acids. Germline loops: CDR1 SGDLS, CDR2 YYNGEE. The CDR3 is CASSPRTGVVRLFF. The DNA of the CDR3 is TGTGCCAGCAGCCCCCGGACAGGGGTGGTGAGACTGTTTTTT.

This clone was recorded once. The chain carries TRBV7-2 and TRBJ2-5; 9 bases fit TRBD2. There are 16 residues in the CDR3. Germline V gene lookup returns CDR1 SGHTA and CDR2 FQGNSA. V lost 3 bases to trimming and J lost 5 bases; unmatched junction nucleotides: 10. The DNA of the CDR3 is TGTGCCAGCAGCTTTCAAAGCGGGAGGCCCAGGGAGACCCAGTACTTC. As protein: CASSFQSGRPRETQYF.

This clone was recorded only once. The chain recombines TRBV28 with TRBJ2-5, with TRBD1 identical over 10 bases. CDR3 length equals 15 residues. Germline loops: CDR1 MDHEN, CDR2 SYDVKM. Trimming at V came to 7 bases and at J to 5 bases, leaving 10 bases not matched to a gene. CDR3 residues: CASTAPGQGRETQYF. The CDR3 DNA reads as TGTGCCAGCACCGCCCCGGGACAGGGGCGGGAGACCCAGTACTTC. The full variable domain, in which reference TRBV28 and TRBJ2-5 provide the parts outside the CDR3, is DVKVTQSSRYLVKRTGEKVFLECVQDMDHENMFWYRQDPGLGLRLIYFSYDVKMKEKGDIPEGYSVSREKKERFSLILESASTNQTSMYLCASTAPGQGRETQYFGPGTRLLVL.

Details on this clone: Other DNA sequences of this sample code for an identical CDR3. The CDR3 is CASTLAGDSYEQYF. CDR3 DNA sequence: TGTGCCAGCACTCTAGCGGGAGATTCCTACGAGCAGTACTTC. The chain recombines TRBV28 with TRBJ2-7; 10 bases are a match to TRBD2. With V trimmed by 7 bases and J by 1 base, 4 bases remained unmatched. The germline CDR1 and CDR2 sequences are MDHEN and SYDVKM. The CDR3 length is 14 residues.

The chain has TRBV29-1 and TRBJ2-1; 12 nucleotides align to TRBD2. Germline CDR1 reads SQVTM; CDR2 reads ANQGSEA. The CDR3 sequence is 14 residues long. The V gene end was trimmed by 3 bases and the J gene end by 8 bases; junction bases not matched to a gene: 5. CDR3 coding DNA: TGCAGCGTTGAGGCTAGCGGGAGGGGGGATGAGCAGTTCTTC. Protein sequence: CSVEASGRGDEQFF.

The V and J genes are TRBV11-2 and TRBJ2-3; D may be TRBD1 (6 bases). Trimming took 6 bases from V and 4 from J, leaving 11 bases between them. This CDR3 has 13 residues. CDR1 is SGHAT and CDR2 is FQNNGV in the germline V gene. The CDR3 DNA follows: TGTGCCAGCAGTAGGGACACAGCAGATACGCAGTATTTT. Translated: CASSRDTADTQYF.

The V gene is TRBV28, the J gene TRBJ2-1; D unresolved. Germline CDR1 MDHEN, CDR2 SYDVKM. Trimming shortened V by 6 bases and J by 5 bases, and 11 bases separated the two germline ends. The CDR3 length is 13 residues. The CDR3 DNA reads TGTGCCAGCAGGGTGACACCTAACAATGAGCAGTTCTTC. This gives the protein CASRVTPNNEQFF.

The CDR3 region is CASGLIAGGLSSYNEQFF. The CDR3 DNA sequence: TGTGCTAGTGGTCTCATAGCGGGAGGGCTCAGCTCCTACAATGAGCAGTTCTTC. J is TRBJ2-1 and V is TRBV12-5; 11 bases line up with TRBD2. Looked up from germline, CDR1 is LGHNT and CDR2 is FRNRAP. CDR3 length: 18 residues. J was trimmed by 0 bases and V by 5 bases; bases with no gene match: 9.

The chain combines TRBV19 with TRBJ2-2; possibly TRBD2 for D (6 bases). The V end lost 6 bases, the J end lost 5 bases, and 13 bases lay between the germline ends. The CDR3 is 14 residues long. The germline V gene encodes CDR1 LNHDA and CDR2 SQIVND (reference sequence). CDR3 sequence reads: CASRWRGETGELFF. In DNA, the CDR3 is TGTGCCAGTAGGTGGCGGGGTGAAACCGGGGAGCTGTTTTTT.

The gene calls are TRBV5-6 and TRBJ2-3, with a weak D call TRBD2 (5 bases). Between the trimmed V and J ends, which lost 4 bases and 4 bases, there was a span of 10 bases. The CDR3 has 13 residues. CDR1 is SGHDT and CDR2 is YYEEEE in the germline V gene. In nucleotides, the CDR3 is TGTGCCAGCAGCCGGGATAGAGCAGATACGCAGTATTTT. As protein: CASSRDRADTQYF.

In its sample, this clone was seen a few times. The chain combines TRBV6-1 with TRBJ1-1, with D possibly being TRBD1 (6 bases). CDR1 MNHNS and CDR2 SASEGT come from the germline V gene. This CDR3 is built from 12 residues. V lost 3 bases and J lost 11, with 13 bases in between. The CDR3 loop reads CASSDRTARAFF. CDR3 nucleotides: TGTGCCAGCAGTGACCGGACAGCACGGGCTTTCTTT.

The chain joins TRBV5-6 to TRBJ2-5; 11 nucleotides align to TRBD2. V lost 4 bases and J lost 4; bases outside the gene matches: 12. The CDR3 extends over 17 amino acids. Germline CDR1 and CDR2: SGHDT and YYEEEE. For the CDR3, the DNA is TGTGCCAGCAGCCAAAAAATGGGACTAGCGGAAATAGAGACCCAGTACTTC. Its translation: CASSQKMGLAEIETQYF.

This clone was recorded only once. The V gene is TRBV4-2, the J gene TRBJ2-1; the match to TRBD2 covers 10 bases. In germline, CDR1 is LGHNA, CDR2 YNFKEQ. There are 16 residues in the CDR3. After removal of 0 bases from V and 8 bases from J, the junction contained 7 bases not matched to a gene. CDR3 in amino acids: CASSQDPSGSTDEQFF. In nucleotides, the CDR3 is TGTGCCAGCAGCCAAGACCCTAGCGGGAGCACCGATGAGCAGTTCTTC.

DNA for the CDR3: TGTGCCAGCAGAACGGAAAAGGGGCCCACCTACGAGCAGTACTTC. This sequence encodes CASRTEKGPTYEQYF. The chain recombines TRBV2 with TRBJ2-7, with D possibly being TRBD1 (5 bases). The CDR3 totals 15 residues. Looked up from germline, CDR1 is SNHLY and CDR2 is FYNNEI. Trimming pared 6 bases from V and 2 bases from J, leaving 17 bases between.

The chain couples TRBV30 to TRBJ2-1, with D possibly being TRBD2 (6 bases). Trimming shortened V by 2 bases and J by 10 bases, and 12 bases separated the two germline ends. Germline assignment: CDR1 GTSNPN and CDR2 SVGIG (reference sequence). This CDR3 is built from 12 residues. The DNA for the CDR3 is TGTGCCTGGAGTACCCCAGGAGGGGAGCAGTTCTTC. Its translation is CAWSTPGGEQFF.

The chain couples TRBV10-3 to TRBJ1-2; TRBD1 matches 9 bases. J gave up 2 bases and V 5 bases, and 3 bases lay outside the gene matches. Germline values: CDR1 ENHRY, CDR2 SYGVKD. The CDR3 totals 14 residues. The CDR3 reads CAISRDRENYGYTF. The CDR3 nucleotides are TGTGCCATCAGTCGGGACAGGGAGAACTATGGCTACACCTTC.

The CDR3 region has the DNA TGTGCCAGCAGCTTAAATGCAGTTCCAGCCGGGGAGCTGTTTTTT. It encodes CASSLNAVPAGELFF. The chain links TRBV7-3 to TRBJ2-2; D is uncertain. Deletions cut 1 base from V and 6 bases from J, with 12 bases between. The CDR3 runs to 15 residues. Germline V gives CDR1 SGHTA, CDR2 FQGTGA.

V usage is TRBV6-2 or TRBV6-3 and J usage is TRBJ2-7; 7 bases are a match to TRBD2. Germline values: CDR1 MNHEY, CDR2 SVGEGT. V lost 5 bases to trimming and J lost 2 bases; unmatched junction nucleotides: 12. This CDR3 is built from 16 residues. For the CDR3, the DNA is TGTGCCAGCAGTGAGTGGCGGGGGAGAAAAACCTACGAGCAGTACTTC. Translated, it gives CASSEWRGRKTYEQYF.

V gene TRBV18 combines with J gene TRBJ1-4, with unresolved D. The CDR3 is 13 residues long. Trimming took 1 base from V and 7 from J, leaving 7 bases between them. Germline V gene data show CDR1 as KGHSH and CDR2 as LQKENI. CDR3 region: CASSPLGGEKLFF. As DNA, the CDR3 is TGTGCCAGCTCACCACTCGGTGGTGAAAAACTGTTTTTT.

The V gene is TRBV5-1, the J gene TRBJ2-7; 9 bases are shared with TRBD2. The germline CDR1 and CDR2 sequences are SGHRS and YFSETQ. The CDR3 runs to 15 residues. Trimming removed 4 bases from V and 2 bases from J; junction bases left unmatched: 7. The chain's CDR3 is CASSPGSGSTYEQYF. The CDR3 coding sequence is TGCGCCAGCAGCCCGGGTAGCGGGAGCACCTACGAGCAGTACTTC.

This clone has just one count. This rearrangement joins TRBV7-3 to TRBJ2-7, with 8 positions matching TRBD1. V lost 2 bases, J lost 5 bases, and 2 bases stayed unmatched. In germline, CDR1 is SGHTA, CDR2 FQGTGA. The CDR3 runs to 13 residues. In DNA form, the CDR3 reads TGTGCCAGCAGCTTACAGGGGGCCCACGAGCAGTACTTC. Encoded protein: CASSLQGAHEQYF.

The chain couples TRBV27 to TRBJ2-1; TRBD2 matches 11 bases. J gave up 3 bases and V 6 bases, and 10 bases lay outside the gene matches. Germline CDR1 and CDR2: MNHEY and SMNVEV (reference sequence). This CDR3 is built from 17 residues. CDR3 loop: CASSQQGTSGIYNEQFF. The CDR3 DNA follows: TGTGCCAGCAGCCAACAAGGGACTAGCGGAATCTACAATGAGCAGTTCTTC.

This chain joins TRBV4-2 and TRBJ1-6, with 9 bases aligning to TRBD1. V shed 2 bases and J 9 bases; nucleotides not matched to a gene: 5. The CDR3 contains 15 residues. Germline CDR1 reads LGHNA; CDR2 reads YNFKEQ. For the CDR3, the DNA is TGTGCCAGCAGCCAATACGACAGGGGGGCTTCACCCCTCCACTTT. Protein sequence: CASSQYDRGASPLHF.

This sequence joins TRBV4-1 and TRBJ1-2, with 8 bases that match TRBD1. This CDR3 comprises 15 residues. V shed 5 bases, J shed 2 bases, and the junction held 7 bases outside the gene matches. CDR1 and CDR2 from the germline V gene are MGHRA and YSYEKL. CDR3 in DNA: TGCGCCAGCAGCTCTCGGACAGGGAGAAACTATGGCTACACCTTC. Its translation is CASSSRTGRNYGYTF.

This clone was seen once. The chain couples TRBV9 to TRBJ2-2; 8 nucleotides line up with TRBD2. The germline V gene encodes CDR1 SGDLS and CDR2 YYNGEE. V lost 4 bases, J lost 5 bases, and 7 bases stayed unmatched. This CDR3 is built from 15 residues. CDR3 nucleotide sequence: TGTGCCAGCAGCCCCGGGACTAGTACGACCGGGGAGCTGTTTTTT. As protein: CASSPGTSTTGELFF.

V gene TRBV27 combines with J gene TRBJ1-5; a weak D match, TRBD1 (6 bases). The CDR3 runs to 14 residues. Germline CDR1 reads MNHEY; CDR2 reads SMNVEV (reference sequence). Trimming took 5 bases from V and 6 from J, leaving 14 bases between them. CDR3 loop: CASSPQGFSQPQHF. In nucleotides, the CDR3 is TGTGCCAGCAGTCCTCAGGGGTTTAGTCAGCCCCAGCATTTT.

This clone was found a few times. This sample also contains other DNA sequences that code for the same CDR3. This sequence joins TRBV19 and TRBJ2-7; TRBD1 matches 8 bases. Trimming at V came to 5 bases and at J to 3 bases, leaving 0 bases not matched to a gene. Looked up from germline, CDR1 is LNHDA and CDR2 is SQIVND (reference sequence). CDR3 length: 12 residues. CDR3 in amino acids: CASSGQGYEQYF. The CDR3 DNA reads as TGTGCCAGTAGTGGACAGGGCTACGAGCAGTACTTC.

The V gene is TRBV7-9, the J gene TRBJ1-5; TRBD1 is a possible D gene (5 bases). The CDR3 loop spans 14 amino acids. CDR1 is SEHNR and CDR2 is FQNEAQ in the germline V gene (reference sequence). V lost 3 bases, J lost 2 bases, and 8 bases lay in between. DNA of the CDR3: TGTGCCAGCAGCTTTACGGGGGGCAATCAGCCCCAGCATTTT. Residues: CASSFTGGNQPQHF.

This clone was recorded once. This chain uses TRBV30 with TRBJ1-1, with 7 bases fitting TRBD1. Germline V lookup: CDR1 GTSNPN, CDR2 SVGIG (reference sequence). Trimming cost V 3 bases and J 3 bases; bases outside gene matches: 4. The CDR3 sequence is 13 residues long. The CDR3 DNA follows: TGTGCCTGGAGAGGGCAGGGGGACACTGAAGCTTTCTTT. It codes for CAWRGQGDTEAFF. Together with reference TRBV30 and TRBJ1-1, the CDR3 gives the full variable domain: SQTIHQWPATLVQPVGSPLSLECTVEGTSNPNLYWYRQAAGRGLQLLFYSVGIGQISSEVPQNLSASRPQDRQFILSSKKLLLSDSGFYLCAWRGQGDTEAFFGQGTRLTVV.

In this sample, this clone turned up once. The chain's CDR3 is CASSDLLPDTQYF. The CDR3 bases are TGTGCCAGCAGTGATTTACTTCCAGATACGCAGTATTTT. V is TRBV2 and J is TRBJ2-3; D remains unclear. The V end was cut by 3 bases, the J end by 4 bases, with 8 bases between. Germline CDR1 reads SNHLY; CDR2 reads FYNNEI. The CDR3 is made up of 13 amino acids. Full variable domain (remainder filled in from reference TRBV2 and TRBJ2-3): EPEVTQTPSHQVTQMGQEVILRCVPISNHLYFYWYRQILGQKVEFLVSFYNNEISEKSEIFDDQFSVERPDGSNFTLKIRSTKLEDSAMYFCASSDLLPDTQYFGPGTRLTVL.

This chain joins TRBV29-1 and TRBJ2-1, with TRBD2 as a possible D gene (6 bases). Germline assignment: CDR1 SQVTM and CDR2 ANQGSEA. CDR3 length equals 13 residues. Deletions cut 8 bases from V and 7 bases from J, with 18 bases between. The CDR3 region is CSLLPAGTNEQFF. CDR3 bases: TGCAGCCTACTCCCTGCGGGGACGAATGAGCAGTTCTTC.